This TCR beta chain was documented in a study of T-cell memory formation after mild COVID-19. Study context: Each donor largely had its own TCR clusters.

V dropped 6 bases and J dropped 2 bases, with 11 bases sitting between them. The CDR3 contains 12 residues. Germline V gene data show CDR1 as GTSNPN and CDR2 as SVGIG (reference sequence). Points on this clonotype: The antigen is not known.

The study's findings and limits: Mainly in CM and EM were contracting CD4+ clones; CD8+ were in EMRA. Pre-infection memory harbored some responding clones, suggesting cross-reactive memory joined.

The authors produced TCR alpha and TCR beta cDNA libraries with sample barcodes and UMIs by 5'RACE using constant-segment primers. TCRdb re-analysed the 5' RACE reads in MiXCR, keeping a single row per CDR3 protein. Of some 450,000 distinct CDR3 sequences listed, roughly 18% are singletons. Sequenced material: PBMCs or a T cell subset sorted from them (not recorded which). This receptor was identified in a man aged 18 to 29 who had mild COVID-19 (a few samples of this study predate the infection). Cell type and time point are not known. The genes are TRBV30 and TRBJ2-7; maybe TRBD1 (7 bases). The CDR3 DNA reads TGTGCCTGCGCGGGACAGACCTACGAGCAGTACTTC. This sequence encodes CACAGQTYEQYF.